Following are 2 T cell receptor beta chains from one sample sequenced in a study of blood T cell repertoires in COVID-19. This table comes from immunoSEQ multiplex PCR, and its TCRdb copy is limited to in-frame clones, with some not included. This repertoire shows 200,000 to 250,000 clones, 85% to 90% found once; its top ten account for about 2.5%. Input material: peripheral blood. The source of these receptors is a man aged 25 to 40 with COVID-19, enrolled during active disease.

This chain links TRBV9 with TRBJ2-3; 7 bases line up with TRBD2. This CDR3 contains 14 residues. Germline trimming cut 4 bases from V and 2 bases from J; bases unmatched to any gene: 4. Germline V gene data show CDR1 as SGDLS and CDR2 as YYNGEE. The CDR3 here is CASSIGTTTDTQYF. The CDR3 DNA reads TGTGCCAGCAGCATTGGGACTACCACAGATACGCAGTATTTT.

The J gene is TRBJ1-5, the V gene TRBV28; a possible D gene is TRBD1 (5 bases). This CDR3 has 13 amino acids. V lost 11 bases to trimming and J lost 6 bases, with 17 bases between them. Germline lookup yields CDR1 MDHEN and CDR2 SYDVKM. As DNA, the CDR3 is TGTGCCTGCGTGGGGGGTGCGAGTCAGCCCCAGCATTTT. It yields the protein CACVGGASQPQHF.